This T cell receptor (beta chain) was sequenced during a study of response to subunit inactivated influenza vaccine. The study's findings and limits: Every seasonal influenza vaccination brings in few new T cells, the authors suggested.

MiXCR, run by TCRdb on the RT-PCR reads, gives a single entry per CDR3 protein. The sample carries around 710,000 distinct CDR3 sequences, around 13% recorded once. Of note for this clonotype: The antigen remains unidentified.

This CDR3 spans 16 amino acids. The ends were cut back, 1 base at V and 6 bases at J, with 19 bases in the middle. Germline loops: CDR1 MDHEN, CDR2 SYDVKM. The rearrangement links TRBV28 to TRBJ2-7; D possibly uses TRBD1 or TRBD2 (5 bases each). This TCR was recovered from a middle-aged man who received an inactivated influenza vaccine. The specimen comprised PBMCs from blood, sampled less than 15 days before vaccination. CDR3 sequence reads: CASSLLGDLIRVEQYF. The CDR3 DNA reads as TGTGCCAGCAGTTTATTGGGGGACCTGATACGGGTCGAGCAGTACTTC. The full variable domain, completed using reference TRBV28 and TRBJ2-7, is DVKVTQSSRYLVKRTGEKVFLECVQDMDHENMFWYRQDPGLGLRLIYFSYDVKMKEKGDIPEGYSVSREKKERFSLILESASTNQTSMYLCASSLLGDLIRVEQYFGPGTRLTVT.